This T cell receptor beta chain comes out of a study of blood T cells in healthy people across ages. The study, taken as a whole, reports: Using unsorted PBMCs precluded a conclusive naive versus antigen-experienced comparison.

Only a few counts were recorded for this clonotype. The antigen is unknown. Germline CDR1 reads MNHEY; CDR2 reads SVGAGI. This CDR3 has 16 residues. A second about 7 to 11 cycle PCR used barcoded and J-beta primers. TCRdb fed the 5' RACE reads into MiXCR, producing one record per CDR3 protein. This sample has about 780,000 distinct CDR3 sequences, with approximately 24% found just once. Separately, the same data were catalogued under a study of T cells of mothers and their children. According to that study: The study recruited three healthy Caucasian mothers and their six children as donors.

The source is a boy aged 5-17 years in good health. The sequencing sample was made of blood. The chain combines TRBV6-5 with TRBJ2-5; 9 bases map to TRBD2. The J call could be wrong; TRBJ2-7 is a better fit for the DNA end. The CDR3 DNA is TGTGCCAGCAGTTACGGAGGCGGGGGGGCTTGGGACGAGCAGTACTTC. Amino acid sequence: CASSYGGGGAWDEQYF.